This TCR beta chain was retrieved from a study of T cells in Graves' hyperthyroidism and ophthalmopathy. Stable Graves' hyperthyroidism meant no ophthalmopathy progression within 18 months. RNA transcripts gave rise to amplified TCR beta CDR3 regions. The study used the HTBI primer set for a first-round RT-PCR of the TCR CDR3. TCRdb reprocessed the multiplex PCR reads with MiXCR, giving one entry per CDR3 protein. Among around 300,000 distinct CDR3 sequences listed, roughly an eighth were seen once. There are many counts of this clonotype. V shed 3 bases, J shed 1 base, and the junction held 5 bases outside the gene matches. The length of the CDR3 is 15 residues.

This TCR came from a woman aged 40 to 50 with Graves' hyperthyroidism. The chain joins TRBV12-3 or TRBV12-4 to TRBJ2-5, with 7 bases lining up with TRBD1. Sequencing was performed on blood. CDR3 nucleotides: TGTGCCAGCAGTTTTGACAGGGTATCCCAAGAGACCCAGTACTTC. This sequence encodes CASSFDRVSQETQYF.